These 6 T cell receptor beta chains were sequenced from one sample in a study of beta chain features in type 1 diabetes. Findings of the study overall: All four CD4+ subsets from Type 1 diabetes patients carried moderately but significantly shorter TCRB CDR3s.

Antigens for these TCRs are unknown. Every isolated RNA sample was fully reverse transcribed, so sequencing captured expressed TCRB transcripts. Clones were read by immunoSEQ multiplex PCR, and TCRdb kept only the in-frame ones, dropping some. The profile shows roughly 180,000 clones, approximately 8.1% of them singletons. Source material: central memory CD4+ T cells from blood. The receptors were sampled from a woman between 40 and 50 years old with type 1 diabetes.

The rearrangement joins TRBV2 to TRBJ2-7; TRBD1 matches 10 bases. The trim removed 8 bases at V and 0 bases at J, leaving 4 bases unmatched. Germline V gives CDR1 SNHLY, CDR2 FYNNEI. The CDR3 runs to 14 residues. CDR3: CASDRTGGSYEQYF. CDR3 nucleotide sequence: TGTGCCAGCGACCGGACAGGGGGCTCCTACGAGCAGTACTTC.

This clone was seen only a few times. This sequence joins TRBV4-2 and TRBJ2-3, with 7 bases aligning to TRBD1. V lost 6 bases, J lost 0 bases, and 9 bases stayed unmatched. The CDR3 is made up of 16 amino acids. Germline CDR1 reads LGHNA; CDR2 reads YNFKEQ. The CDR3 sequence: CASRRDRASSTDTQYF. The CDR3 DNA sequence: TGTGCCAGCAGACGAGACAGGGCTTCTAGCACAGATACGCAGTATTTT.

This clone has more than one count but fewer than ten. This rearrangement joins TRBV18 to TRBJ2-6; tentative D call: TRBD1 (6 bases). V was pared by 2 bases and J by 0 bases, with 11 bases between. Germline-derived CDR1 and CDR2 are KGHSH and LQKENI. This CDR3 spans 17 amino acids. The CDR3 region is CASSPWTETSGANVLTF. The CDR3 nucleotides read TGTGCCAGCTCACCATGGACAGAAACCTCTGGGGCCAACGTCCTGACTTTC. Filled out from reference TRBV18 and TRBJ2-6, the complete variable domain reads NAGVMQNPRHLVRRRGQEARLRCSPMKGHSHVYWYRQLPEEGLKFMVYLQKENIIDESGMPKERFSAEFPKEGPSILRIQQVVRGDSAAYFCASSPWTETSGANVLTFGAGSRLTVL.

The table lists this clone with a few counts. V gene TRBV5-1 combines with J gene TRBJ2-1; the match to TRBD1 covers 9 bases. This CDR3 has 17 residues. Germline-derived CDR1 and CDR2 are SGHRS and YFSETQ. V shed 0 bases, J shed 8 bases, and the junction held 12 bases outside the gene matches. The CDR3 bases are TGCGCCAGCAGCTTGGCCTTGTGGCGGGACAGGGTGGATGAGCAGTTCTTC. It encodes CASSLALWRDRVDEQFF.

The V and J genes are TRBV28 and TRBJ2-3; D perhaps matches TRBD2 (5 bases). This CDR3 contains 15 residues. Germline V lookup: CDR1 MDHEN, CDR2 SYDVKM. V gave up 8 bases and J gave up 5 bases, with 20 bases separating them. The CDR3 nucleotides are TGTGCCAGCCGCGACCGGGAAAGTCGTGGAGATACGCAGTATTTT. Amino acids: CASRDRESRGDTQYF.

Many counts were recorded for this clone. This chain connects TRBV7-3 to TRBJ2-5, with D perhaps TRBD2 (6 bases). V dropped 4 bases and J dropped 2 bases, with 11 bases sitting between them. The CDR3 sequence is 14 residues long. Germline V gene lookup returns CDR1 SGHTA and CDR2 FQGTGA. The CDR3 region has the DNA TGTGCCAGCAGCTACAACGGGGGACAAGAGACCCAGTACTTC. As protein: CASSYNGGQETQYF.